A selection of T cell receptor beta chains follows, all from one sample in a study of PD-1 blockade in classical Hodgkin lymphoma. Sequencing used immunoSEQ multiplex PCR; TCRdb keeps in-frame clones, though not all of them. The sample has 30,000 or so clones, 70% to 80% seen once. Material: peripheral blood mononuclear cells (PBMCs), obtained before the second cycle of nivolumab. The receptors here all came from a human donor with classical Hodgkin lymphoma. Both conserved end residues are part of each CDR3. Each record gives: V gene, D gene, J gene, clone size, CDR3 DNA, CDR3 protein. D genes are given only for firm matches. Rows may omit the clone size; those that give it use once, few, many or a size class.

v_call: TRBV9; d_call: TRBD2; j_call: TRBJ2-5; clone_size: .; cdr3_nt: TGTGCCAGCAGCGCGGGCTCCGGGAGGGAGACCCAGTACTTC; cdr3_aa: CASSAGSGRETQYF
v_call: TRBV28; d_call: .; j_call: TRBJ1-3; clone_size: .; cdr3_nt: TGTGCCAGCAGTTTATCTTGGGGGACCGGAAACACCATATATTTT; cdr3_aa: CASSLSWGTGNTIYF
v_call: TRBV10-3; d_call: TRBD1; j_call: TRBJ2-1; clone_size: .; cdr3_nt: TGTGCCATCAGTGAGTCAGAGACAGGGGTGCGTGAGCAGTTCTTC; cdr3_aa: CAISESETGVREQFF
v_call: TRBV10-3; d_call: .; j_call: TRBJ2-3; clone_size: few; cdr3_nt: TGTGCCATCAGTGAGTCGAGCACAGATACGCAGTATTTT; cdr3_aa: CAISESSTDTQYF
v_call: TRBV27; d_call: .; j_call: TRBJ2-1; clone_size: few; cdr3_nt: TGTGCCAGCAGTTTATACTCGGGGAATTACAATGAGCAGTTCTTC; cdr3_aa: CASSLYSGNYNEQFF
v_call: TRBV4-1; d_call: .; j_call: TRBJ1-5; clone_size: once; cdr3_nt: TGCGCCAGCAGCCCAGCCAGCAGGGTCAATCAGCCCCAGCATTTT; cdr3_aa: CASSPASRVNQPQHF
v_call: TRBV5-5; d_call: TRBD2; j_call: TRBJ2-3; clone_size: once; cdr3_nt: TGTGCCAGCAGCTCGCGGGGGGGCGGATCAGATACGCAGTATTTT; cdr3_aa: CASSSRGGGSDTQYF
v_call: TRBV6-6; d_call: .; j_call: TRBJ2-1; clone_size: .; cdr3_nt: TGTGCCAGCAGTTACCCCGACAGACTCAATGAGCAGTTCTTC; cdr3_aa: CASSYPDRLNEQFF
v_call: TRBV18; d_call: .; j_call: TRBJ2-7; clone_size: .; cdr3_nt: TGTGCCAGCTCACCACCCTGGGGCGGAGACGAGCAGTACTTC; cdr3_aa: CASSPPWGGDEQYF
v_call: TRBV10-3; d_call: .; j_call: TRBJ2-7; clone_size: .; cdr3_nt: TGTGCCATCAGCATGAATGATGGACAGAGGAGCTCCTACGAGCAGTACTTC; cdr3_aa: CAISMNDGQRSSYEQYF
v_call: TRBV21-1; d_call: .; j_call: TRBJ1-6; clone_size: .; cdr3_nt: TGTGCCAGCAGCAATGGTAGACAGGGTCCGTTCACCCTCCACTTT; cdr3_aa: CASSNGRQGPFTLHF
v_call: TRBV19; d_call: .; j_call: TRBJ2-5; clone_size: .; cdr3_nt: TGTGCCAGTAGTACTCGGGAGACCCAGTACTTC; cdr3_aa: CASSTRETQYF
v_call: TRBV10-3; d_call: TRBD1; j_call: TRBJ2-2; clone_size: .; cdr3_nt: TGTGCCGCCGGGACAGTTAACACCGGGGAGCTGTTTTTT; cdr3_aa: CAAGTVNTGELFF
v_call: TRBV7-2; d_call: .; j_call: TRBJ1-2; clone_size: .; cdr3_nt: TGTGCCAGCAGCTTAGATAACTATGGCTACACCTTC; cdr3_aa: CASSLDNYGYTF
v_call: TRBV5-1; d_call: .; j_call: TRBJ2-3; clone_size: .; cdr3_nt: TGCGCCAGCAAGCTTGGAATCAGTAGCACAGATACGCAGTATTTT; cdr3_aa: CASKLGISSTDTQYF
v_call: TRBV7-3; d_call: .; j_call: TRBJ1-2; clone_size: .; cdr3_nt: TGTGCCAGCAGCTTACGGGAGGGGACCCCGCCGCATGGCTACACCTTC; cdr3_aa: CASSLREGTPPHGYTF
v_call: TRBV13; d_call: .; j_call: TRBJ2-7; clone_size: .; cdr3_nt: TGTGCCAGCAGCTTACCCTCGGGAGTGGATTCCTACGAGCAGTACTTC; cdr3_aa: CASSLPSGVDSYEQYF
v_call: TRBV27; d_call: .; j_call: TRBJ2-5; clone_size: .; cdr3_nt: TGTGCCAGCAGTCAGATGAGGTTATCCCAAGAGACCCAGTACTTC; cdr3_aa: CASSQMRLSQETQYF
v_call: TRBV28; d_call: .; j_call: TRBJ2-7; clone_size: medium-sized; cdr3_nt: TGTGCCAGCAGTTTACAGGGCGGACGGAGCTCCTACGAGCAGTACTTC; cdr3_aa: CASSLQGGRSSYEQYF
v_call: TRBV6-6; d_call: .; j_call: TRBJ2-2; clone_size: .; cdr3_nt: TGTGCCAGCAGCCGCGGTGGGGGCCAGAACACCGGGGAGCTGTTTTTT; cdr3_aa: CASSRGGGQNTGELFF
v_call: TRBV7-9; d_call: TRBD2; j_call: TRBJ2-7; clone_size: .; cdr3_nt: TGTGCCAGCAGCTTCCAGAGCGGGGGTACCTACGAGCAGTACTTC; cdr3_aa: CASSFQSGGTYEQYF
v_call: TRBV5-1; d_call: .; j_call: TRBJ1-2; clone_size: few; cdr3_nt: TGCGCCAGCAGCCCGATAGAAGGAGCAGGCGGCTACACCTTC; cdr3_aa: CASSPIEGAGGYTF
v_call: TRBV7-9; d_call: .; j_call: TRBJ1-3; clone_size: .; cdr3_nt: TGTGCCAGCAGCCCGGGTAAGGTGTTCTCTGGAAACACCATATATTTT; cdr3_aa: CASSPGKVFSGNTIYF
v_call: TRBV27; d_call: TRBD1; j_call: TRBJ2-5; clone_size: medium-sized; cdr3_nt: TGTGCCAGCAGTTTATCGACAGGGCCGTACCAAGAGACCCAGTACTTC; cdr3_aa: CASSLSTGPYQETQYF
v_call: TRBV7-9; d_call: .; j_call: TRBJ2-1; clone_size: .; cdr3_nt: TGTGCCAGCAGCTTAGCAGCGGAGCAGTTCTTC; cdr3_aa: CASSLAAEQFF
v_call: TRBV7-3; d_call: .; j_call: TRBJ2-1; clone_size: .; cdr3_nt: TGTGCCAGCAGCTTAGGCAATGAGCAGTTCTTC; cdr3_aa: CASSLGNEQFF
v_call: TRBV30; d_call: TRBD2; j_call: TRBJ2-5; clone_size: once; cdr3_nt: TGTGCCTGGAGTGTACTGGGGGGGACCTTCCAAGAGACCCAGTACTTC; cdr3_aa: CAWSVLGGTFQETQYF
v_call: TRBV4-3; d_call: TRBD2; j_call: TRBJ2-3; clone_size: .; cdr3_nt: TGCGCCAGCAGCCAAGTTTGGCGGGGGGCGGGGCAGACAGATACGCAGTATTTT; cdr3_aa: CASSQVWRGAGQTDTQYF
v_call: TRBV6-6; d_call: .; j_call: TRBJ2-7; clone_size: medium-sized; cdr3_nt: TGTGCCAGCAGTTATGGGCGACAGTCCTACGAGCAGTACTTC; cdr3_aa: CASSYGRQSYEQYF
v_call: TRBV6-1; d_call: TRBD1; j_call: TRBJ2-3; clone_size: .; cdr3_nt: TGTGCCAGCAGCCCCGGGACAGGGGGAAATACGCAGTATTTT; cdr3_aa: CASSPGTGGNTQYF
v_call: TRBV7-2; d_call: .; j_call: TRBJ2-1; clone_size: .; cdr3_nt: TGTGCCAGCAGCCCGGGACCCTCCCGGCTGTTCTTC; cdr3_aa: CASSPGPSRLFF
v_call: TRBV27; d_call: .; j_call: TRBJ2-1; clone_size: .; cdr3_nt: TGTGCCAGCAGTTTTCAAACAGAGCAGTTCTTC; cdr3_aa: CASSFQTEQFF
v_call: TRBV15; d_call: .; j_call: TRBJ1-4; clone_size: .; cdr3_nt: TGTGCCACCAGCAGAGTCGGCAGGGGAGATGAAAAACTGTTTTTT; cdr3_aa: CATSRVGRGDEKLFF
v_call: TRBV5-6; d_call: .; j_call: TRBJ2-1; clone_size: few; cdr3_nt: TGTGCCAGTGGGGGGGCGCCGGTTGATGAGCAGTTCTTC; cdr3_aa: CASGGAPVDEQFF
v_call: TRBV4-2; d_call: .; j_call: TRBJ2-1; clone_size: .; cdr3_nt: TGTGCCAGCAGCCAAGAGGCGGGTACCTACAATGAGCAGTTCTTC; cdr3_aa: CASSQEAGTYNEQFF
v_call: TRBV7-9; d_call: .; j_call: TRBJ1-2; clone_size: few; cdr3_nt: TGTGCCAGCAGCTTCCTACAGGGAAACTATGGCTACACCTTC; cdr3_aa: CASSFLQGNYGYTF
v_call: TRBV4-2; d_call: .; j_call: TRBJ1-2; clone_size: .; cdr3_nt: TGTGCCAGCAGCCAAGAAGGAGGGACATCTCCCTATGGCTACACCTTC; cdr3_aa: CASSQEGGTSPYGYTF
v_call: TRBV13; d_call: .; j_call: TRBJ1-2; clone_size: few; cdr3_nt: TGTGCCAGCAGCCCCTACCAGTGGATCCCGTTTGATGGCTACACCTTC; cdr3_aa: CASSPYQWIPFDGYTF
v_call: TRBV4-1; d_call: .; j_call: TRBJ1-3; clone_size: .; cdr3_nt: TGCGCCAGCAGCCCGACTAACGGATACCCCACAGGGGGAAACACCATATATTTT; cdr3_aa: CASSPTNGYPTGGNTIYF
v_call: TRBV28; d_call: .; j_call: TRBJ2-7; clone_size: .; cdr3_nt: TGTGCCAGCAGTTTGAGTGGGGGATCCTACGAGCAGTACTTC; cdr3_aa: CASSLSGGSYEQYF